This T cell receptor (beta chain) comes out of a study of cytomegalovirus exposure and HLA in healthy donors. Germline CDR1 is SGHTA and CDR2 is FQGNSA. The length of the CDR3 is 15 residues. V trimming: 6 bases; J trimming: 1 base; junction bases outside the gene matches: 7. The PCR employed 60 Vbeta primers together with 13 Jbeta primers. Clones were sequenced by immunoSEQ multiplex PCR, and TCRdb holds only the in-frame ones, with some missing. This table holds some 200,000 clones, approximately 80% found once. This clone was seen more than once but under ten times. This rearrangement joins TRBV7-2 to TRBJ1-1; 8 bases match TRBD1. The origin of this receptor is a woman aged 45-59 years in good health and CMV-seronegative. Material: PBMCs. The CDR3 DNA reads as TGTGCCAGCAGAGACATCGGGACAGGGAACACTGAAGCTTTCTTT. It yields the protein CASRDIGTGNTEAFF.